Listed here is a single T cell receptor (beta chain). The antigen remains unidentified. The sample is drawn from a study of blood T cells in healthy people across ages. General study findings and limits: Estimated diversity across one million T cells was deemed an underestimate.

The people who gave samples were healthy Caucasians from Russia, aged about 6 to 100. A second PCR, run for 7 to 11 cycles, used a sample-barcoded 5' primer plus a J-beta primer mix. TCRdb ran MiXCR on the 5' RACE reads and lists one entry per CDR3 protein. Among 1.5 million to 2 million distinct CDR3 sequences listed, 28% were seen once. The V gene lost 0 bases and the J gene lost 6 bases, with 2 bases spanning the gap. Germline assignment: CDR1 DFQATT and CDR2 SNEGSKA (reference sequence). The CDR3 consists of 11 residues. The chain combines TRBV20-1 with TRBJ2-2; D gene ambiguous. This clonotype originated in a woman in her 30s in good health. Sequenced material: blood. CDR3 in DNA: TGCAGTGCTAGAGATGCCGGGGAGCTGTTTTTT. Residues: CSARDAGELFF.